This TCR beta chain appears in the sequencing data of a study of CD8 T cell repertoires and HIV-1 epitope variants. Produced via immunoSEQ multiplex PCR; TCRdb's table is partial and in-frame only. Seen here are more than 5,500 clones, less than 70% observed once, and the top ten hold around two fifths. With regard to this clone: Its antigen is not identified.

This clonotype originated in a male donor with HIV. Source material: cultured CD8+ T cells derived from PBMCs.

Written as DNA, the CDR3 is TGTGCCAGCAGCTTATGGGAGGAGGATTCACCCCTCCACTTT. Translating it yields CASSLWEEDSPLHF. The rearrangement joins TRBV5-6 to TRBJ1-6; D is ambiguous. This CDR3 comprises 14 residues. The germline CDR1 and CDR2 sequences are SGHDT and YYEEEE. V shed 2 bases and J shed 8 bases, with 11 bases lying between them.